This TCR beta chain appears in the sequencing data of a study of prognosis after radiotherapy for stage I lung cancer. Study-level results: With medians of roughly 10,000 versus 7,000, unique TCR clone counts fell after stereotactic body radiation therapy.

V gave up 8 bases and J gave up 0 bases, with 8 bases separating them. This CDR3 has 13 amino acids. Looked up from germline, CDR1 is MNHEY and CDR2 is SMNVEV (reference sequence). This clonotype was seen ten or more times. Its antigen remains unknown. Two-round multiplex PCR amplified TCR beta CDR3 from genomic DNA. Every TRBV and TRBJ gene had its own specific primer in first-round PCR. A second round of PCR was carried out using universal primers. TCRdb re-analysed the multiplex PCR reads in MiXCR, keeping a single row per CDR3 protein. The sample yields some 20,000 distinct CDR3 sequences, 35% to 50% seen once.

The sample consisted of PBMCs, taken before or after stereotactic body radiation therapy (not recorded which). The chain uses TRBV27 and TRBJ1-5; a possible D gene is TRBD1 (5 bases). This clonotype originated in a donor over 45 with non-small cell lung cancer. CDR3 nucleotide sequence: TGTGCCAGCCGGGGCTATAGCAATCAGCCCCAGCATTTT. Its translation: CASRGYSNQPQHF.